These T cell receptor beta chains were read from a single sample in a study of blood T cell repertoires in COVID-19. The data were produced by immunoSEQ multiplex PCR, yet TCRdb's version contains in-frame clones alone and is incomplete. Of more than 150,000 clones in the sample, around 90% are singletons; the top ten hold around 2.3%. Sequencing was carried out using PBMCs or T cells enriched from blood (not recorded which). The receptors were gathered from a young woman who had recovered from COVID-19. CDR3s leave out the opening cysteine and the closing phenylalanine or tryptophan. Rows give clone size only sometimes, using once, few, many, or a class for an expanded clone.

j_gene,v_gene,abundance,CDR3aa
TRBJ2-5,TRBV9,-,ASSVSLAGAGETQY
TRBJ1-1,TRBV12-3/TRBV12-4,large,ASTQNTEAF
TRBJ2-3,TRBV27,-,ASSLSDIRISDTQY
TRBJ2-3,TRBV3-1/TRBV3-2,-,ASSQGFMGSGGQSQY
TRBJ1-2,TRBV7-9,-,ASSLETGADHGYT
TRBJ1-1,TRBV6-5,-,ASRTWESTEAF
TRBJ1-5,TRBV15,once,ATSREQGDHQPQH
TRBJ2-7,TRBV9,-,ASSVGSVRGSGEQY
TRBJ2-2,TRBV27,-,ASSFLAGMANTGELF
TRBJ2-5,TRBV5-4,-,ASSSSDLAGGPETQY
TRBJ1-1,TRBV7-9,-,ASSRGQMNTEAF
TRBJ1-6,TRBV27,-,ASSLFSGGNSPLH
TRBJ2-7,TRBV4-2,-,ASSQDQTSYRQMPYEQY
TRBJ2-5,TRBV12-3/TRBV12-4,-,ASSPERETQY
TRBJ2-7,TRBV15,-,ATSEDRDYEQY
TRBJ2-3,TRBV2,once,ASRDREEADTQY